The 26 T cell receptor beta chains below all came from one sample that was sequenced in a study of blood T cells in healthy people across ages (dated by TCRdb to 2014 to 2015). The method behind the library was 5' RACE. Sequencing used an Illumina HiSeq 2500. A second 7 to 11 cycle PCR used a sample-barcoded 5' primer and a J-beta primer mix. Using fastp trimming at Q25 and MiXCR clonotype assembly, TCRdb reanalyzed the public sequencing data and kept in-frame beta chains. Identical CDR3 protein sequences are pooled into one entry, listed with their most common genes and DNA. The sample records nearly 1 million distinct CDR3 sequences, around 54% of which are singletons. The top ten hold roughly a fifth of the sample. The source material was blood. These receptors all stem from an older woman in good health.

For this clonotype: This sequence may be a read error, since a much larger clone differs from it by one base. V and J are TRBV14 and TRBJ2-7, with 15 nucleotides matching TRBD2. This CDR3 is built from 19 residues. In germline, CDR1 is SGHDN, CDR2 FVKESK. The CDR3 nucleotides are TGTGCCAGCAGCCCATTGGGGGGACTAGCGGGAGGTCCCCCCTACGAGCGGTACTTC. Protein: CASSPLGGLAGGPPYERYF. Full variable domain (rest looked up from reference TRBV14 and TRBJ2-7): EAGVTQFPSHSVIEKGQTVTLRCDPISGHDNLYWYRRVMGKEIKFLLHFVKESKQDESGMPNNRFLAERTGGTYSTLKVQPAELEDSGVYFCASSPLGGLAGGPPYERYFGPGTRLTVT.

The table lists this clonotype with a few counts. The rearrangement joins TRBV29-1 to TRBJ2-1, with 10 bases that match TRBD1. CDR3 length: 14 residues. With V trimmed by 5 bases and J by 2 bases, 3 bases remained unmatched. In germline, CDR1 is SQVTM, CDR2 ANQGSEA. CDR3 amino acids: CSVLTGGPYNEQFF. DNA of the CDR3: TGCAGCGTTCTGACAGGGGGCCCCTACAATGAGCAGTTCTTC.

The CDR3: CASSLATANQPQHF. The CDR3 nucleotides read TGTGCCAGCAGCTTAGCAACGGCCAATCAGCCCCAGCATTTT. The V gene is TRBV7-2, the J gene TRBJ1-5; D unresolved. The CDR3 sequence is 14 residues long. V was trimmed by 0 bases and J by 3 bases, leaving 6 bases between them. Germline CDR1 SGHTA, CDR2 FQGNSA.

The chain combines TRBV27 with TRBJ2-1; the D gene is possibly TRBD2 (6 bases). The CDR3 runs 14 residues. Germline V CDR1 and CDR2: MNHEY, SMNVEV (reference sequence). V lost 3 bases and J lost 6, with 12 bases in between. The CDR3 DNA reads TGTGCCAGCAGTTTCCCCGGAGGGATCAATGAGCAGTTCTTC. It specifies CASSFPGGINEQFF.

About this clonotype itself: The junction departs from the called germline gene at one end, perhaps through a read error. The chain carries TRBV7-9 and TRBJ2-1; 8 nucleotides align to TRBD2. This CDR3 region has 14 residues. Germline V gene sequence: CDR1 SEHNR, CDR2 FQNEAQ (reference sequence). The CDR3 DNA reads TGTGCCCGCAGCTCCAGCGGGAGTAGAGATGAGCAGTTCTTC. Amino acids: CARSSSGSRDEQFF.

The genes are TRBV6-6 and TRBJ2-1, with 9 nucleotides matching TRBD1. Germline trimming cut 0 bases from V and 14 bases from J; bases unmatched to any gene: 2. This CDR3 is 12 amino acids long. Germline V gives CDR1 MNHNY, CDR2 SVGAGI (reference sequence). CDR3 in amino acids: CASSYSDRGKFF. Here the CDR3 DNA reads TGTGCCAGCAGTTACTCGGACAGGGGAAAGTTCTTC.

The CDR3 DNA follows: TGTGCCAGCAGTTTAATTTCAGGGTACAATGAGCAGTTCTTC. Its protein product is CASSLISGYNEQFF. This sequence joins TRBV28 and TRBJ2-1; D might be TRBD1 (5 bases). Germline loops: CDR1 MDHEN, CDR2 SYDVKM. The CDR3 consists of 14 residues. Trimming shortened V by 2 bases and J by 4 bases, and 9 bases separated the two germline ends.

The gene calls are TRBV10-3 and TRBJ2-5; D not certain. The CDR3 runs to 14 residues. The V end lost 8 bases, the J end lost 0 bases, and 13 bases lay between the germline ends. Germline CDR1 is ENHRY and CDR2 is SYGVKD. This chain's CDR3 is CAISGDPYQETQYF. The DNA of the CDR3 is TGTGCCATCTCCGGTGACCCGTACCAAGAGACCCAGTACTTC.

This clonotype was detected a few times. This CDR3 is CSVGQGHPTQYF. Written as DNA, the CDR3 is TGCAGCGTTGGACAGGGCCATCCTACGCAGTATTTT. The genes are TRBV29-1 and TRBJ2-3; TRBD1 agrees at 7 bases. V lost 4 bases, J lost 8 bases, and 6 bases stayed unmatched. Germline V gene sequence: CDR1 SQVTM, CDR2 ANQGSEA. The CDR3 has 12 residues.

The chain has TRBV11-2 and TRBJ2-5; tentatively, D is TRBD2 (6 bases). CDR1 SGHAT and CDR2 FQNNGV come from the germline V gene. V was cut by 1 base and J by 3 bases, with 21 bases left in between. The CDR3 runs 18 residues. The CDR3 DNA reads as TGTGCCAGCAGCTTAGGGACCCGGGACTTTGAGCCTAAAGAGACCCAGTACTTC. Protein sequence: CASSLGTRDFEPKETQYF.

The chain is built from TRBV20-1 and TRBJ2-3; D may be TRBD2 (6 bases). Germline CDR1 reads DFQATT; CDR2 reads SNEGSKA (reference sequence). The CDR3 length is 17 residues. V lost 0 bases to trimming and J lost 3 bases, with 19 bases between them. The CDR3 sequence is CSARDPPGARGTDTQYF. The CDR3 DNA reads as TGCAGTGCTAGAGATCCCCCGGGAGCGCGTGGGACAGATACGCAGTATTTT.

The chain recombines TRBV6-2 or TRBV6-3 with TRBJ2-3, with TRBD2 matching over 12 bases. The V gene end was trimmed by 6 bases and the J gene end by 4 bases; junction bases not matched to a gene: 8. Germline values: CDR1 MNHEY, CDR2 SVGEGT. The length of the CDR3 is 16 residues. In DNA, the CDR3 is TGTGCCAGCAGAGCGACCGGGACTAGCGGGCCAGATACGCAGTATTTT. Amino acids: CASRATGTSGPDTQYF.

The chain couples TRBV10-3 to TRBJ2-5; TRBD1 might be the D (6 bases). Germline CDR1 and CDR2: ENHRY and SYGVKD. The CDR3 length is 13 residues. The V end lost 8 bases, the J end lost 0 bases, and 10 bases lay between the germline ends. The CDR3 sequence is CAISGQHQETQYF. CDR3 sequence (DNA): TGTGCCATCTCTGGACAGCACCAAGAGACCCAGTACTTC.

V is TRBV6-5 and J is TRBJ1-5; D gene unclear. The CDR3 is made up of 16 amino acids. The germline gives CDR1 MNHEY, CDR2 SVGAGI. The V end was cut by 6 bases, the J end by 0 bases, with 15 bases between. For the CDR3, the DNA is TGTGCCAGCAGACTCCACGGCGGTAATAGCAATCAGCCCCAGCATTTT. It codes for CASRLHGGNSNQPQHF.

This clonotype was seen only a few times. The CDR3 loop is CASSQDWSGASLDTQYF. CDR3 DNA sequence: TGTGCCAGCAGCCAAGATTGGTCGGGAGCTTCTCTCGATACGCAGTATTTT. The chain has TRBV14 and TRBJ2-3, with a weak D call TRBD2 (6 bases). The CDR3 runs to 17 residues. The germline V gene has CDR1 SGHDN and CDR2 FVKESK. Trimming removed 0 bases from V and 6 bases from J, with 19 bases in between. Full variable domain (missing parts from reference TRBV14 and TRBJ2-3): EAGVTQFPSHSVIEKGQTVTLRCDPISGHDNLYWYRRVMGKEIKFLLHFVKESKQDESGMPNNRFLAERTGGTYSTLKVQPAELEDSGVYFCASSQDWSGASLDTQYFGPGTRLTVL.

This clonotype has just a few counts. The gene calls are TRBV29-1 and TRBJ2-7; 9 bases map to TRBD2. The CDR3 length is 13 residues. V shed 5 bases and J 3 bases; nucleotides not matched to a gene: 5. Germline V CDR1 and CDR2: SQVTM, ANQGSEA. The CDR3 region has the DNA TGCAGCGTTTCCCTGACTAGCGGCTACGAGCAGTACTTC. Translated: CSVSLTSGYEQYF.

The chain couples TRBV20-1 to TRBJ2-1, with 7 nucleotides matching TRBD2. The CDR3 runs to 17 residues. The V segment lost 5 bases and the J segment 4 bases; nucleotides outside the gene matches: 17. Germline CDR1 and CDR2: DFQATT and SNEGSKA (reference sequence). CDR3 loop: CSARGRLAELLYNEQFF. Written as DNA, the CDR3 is TGCAGTGCTCGGGGGAGGCTAGCGGAACTATTATACAATGAGCAGTTCTTC.

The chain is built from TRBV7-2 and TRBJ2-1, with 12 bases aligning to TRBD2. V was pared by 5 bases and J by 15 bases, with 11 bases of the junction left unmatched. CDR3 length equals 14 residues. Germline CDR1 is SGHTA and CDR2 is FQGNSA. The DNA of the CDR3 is TGTGCCAGCAGCACCAGGACTAGCGGGACCGCAGGGTTCTTC. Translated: CASSTRTSGTAGFF.

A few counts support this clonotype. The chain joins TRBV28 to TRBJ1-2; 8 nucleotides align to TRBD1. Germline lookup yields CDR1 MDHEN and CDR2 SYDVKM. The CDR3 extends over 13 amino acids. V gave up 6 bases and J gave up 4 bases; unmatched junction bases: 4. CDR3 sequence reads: CASSGQGLYGYTF. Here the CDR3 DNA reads TGTGCCAGCAGCGGACAGGGCCTCTATGGCTACACCTTC.

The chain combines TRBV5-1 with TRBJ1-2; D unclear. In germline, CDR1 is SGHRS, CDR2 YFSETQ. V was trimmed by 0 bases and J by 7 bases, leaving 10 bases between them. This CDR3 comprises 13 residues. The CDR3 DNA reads TGCGCCAGCAGCTTGGTTGGGCTCAGTGGCTACACCTTC. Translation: CASSLVGLSGYTF.

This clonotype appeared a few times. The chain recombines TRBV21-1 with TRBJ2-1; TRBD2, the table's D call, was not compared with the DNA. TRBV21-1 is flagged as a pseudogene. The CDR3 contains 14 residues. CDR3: CASVPGPSYNEQFF. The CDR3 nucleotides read TGTGCCAGCGTACCGGGCCCCTCCTACAATGAGCAGTTCTTC.

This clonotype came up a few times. This CDR3 is CASSQTGLNYGYTF. CDR3 sequence (DNA): TGTGCCAGCAGCCAGACGGGCCTAAACTATGGCTACACCTTC. V usage is TRBV7-9 and J usage is TRBJ1-2; D is unresolved. CDR1 SEHNR and CDR2 FQNEAQ come from the germline V gene (reference sequence). This CDR3 is 14 amino acids long. V lost 5 bases to trimming and J lost 2 bases, with 12 bases between them.

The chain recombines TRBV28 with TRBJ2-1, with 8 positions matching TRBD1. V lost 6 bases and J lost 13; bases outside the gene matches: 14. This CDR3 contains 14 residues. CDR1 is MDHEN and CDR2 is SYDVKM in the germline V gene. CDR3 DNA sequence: TGTGCCAGCAGACTCGACAGGGGTGGAGAGACCCAGTTCTTC. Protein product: CASRLDRGGETQFF.

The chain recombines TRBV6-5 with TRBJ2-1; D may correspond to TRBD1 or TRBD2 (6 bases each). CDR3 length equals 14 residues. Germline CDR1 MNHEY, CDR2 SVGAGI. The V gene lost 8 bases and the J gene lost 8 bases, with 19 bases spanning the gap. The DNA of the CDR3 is TGTGCCAGCTCCGCATCGGGGGCGTTTGATGAGCAGTTCTTC. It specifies CASSASGAFDEQFF.

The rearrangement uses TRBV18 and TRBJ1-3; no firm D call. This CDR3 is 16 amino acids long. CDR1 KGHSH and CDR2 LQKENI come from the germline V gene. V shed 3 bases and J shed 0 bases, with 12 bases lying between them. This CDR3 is CASSPPLQSSGNTIYF. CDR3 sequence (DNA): TGTGCCAGCTCACCCCCCTTACAGAGCTCTGGAAACACCATATATTTT. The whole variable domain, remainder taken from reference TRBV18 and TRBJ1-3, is NAGVMQNPRHLVRRRGQEARLRCSPMKGHSHVYWYRQLPEEGLKFMVYLQKENIIDESGMPKERFSAEFPKEGPSILRIQQVVRGDSAAYFCASSPPLQSSGNTIYFGEGSWLTVV.

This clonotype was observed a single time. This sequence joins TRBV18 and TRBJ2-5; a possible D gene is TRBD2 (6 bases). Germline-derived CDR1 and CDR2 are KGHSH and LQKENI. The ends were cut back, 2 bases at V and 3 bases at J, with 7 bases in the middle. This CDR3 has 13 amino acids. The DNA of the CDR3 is TGTGCCAGCTCACCAGGGGAGGAAGAGACCCAGTACTTC. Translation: CASSPGEEETQYF.